Presented here are 27 T cell receptor beta chains from one specimen sequenced in a study of blood T cell repertoires in COVID-19 (dated by TCRdb to 2020 to 2022). The library was obtained by the immunoSEQ multiplex PCR assay. TCRdb re-hosts the immuneACCESS table, in-frame sequences only. Its copies lack some clones; in the studies checked, an unresolved V gene accounts for under half of them, and the cause for the rest is not known. For this sample there are a few hundred thousand clones; roughly 86% appear just once. The ten largest clones capture 8.9% of the sample. The sequencing sample was made of PBMCs or T cells enriched from blood (not recorded which). The source of these receptors is a young woman who had recovered from COVID-19.

CDR3 sequence reads: CASSYGQGMTEAFF. CDR3 sequence (DNA): TGTGCCAGCAGTTACGGACAGGGTATGACTGAAGCTTTCTTT. The chain uses TRBV28 and TRBJ1-1; TRBD1 agrees at 8 bases. The CDR3 has 14 residues. CDR1 and CDR2 from the germline V gene are MDHEN and SYDVKM. The V gene end was trimmed by 4 bases and the J gene end by 5 bases; junction bases not matched to a gene: 6.

This clone was counted once. The gene calls are TRBV4-3 and TRBJ1-2; TRBD1 might be the D (5 bases). The CDR3 is made up of 16 amino acids. Trimming removed 0 bases at V and 2 bases at J, with 13 bases between. The V gene's germline CDR1 is LGHNA and CDR2 YSLEER. CDR3 DNA: TGCGCCAGCAGCCAAGATCTAGTGGAGGGGAACTATGGCTACACCTTC. Protein: CASSQDLVEGNYGYTF.

This rearrangement joins TRBV27 to TRBJ1-2, with 7 bases aligning to TRBD1. V was pared by 9 bases and J by 7 bases, with 14 bases of the junction left unmatched. Germline CDR1 reads MNHEY; CDR2 reads SMNVEV (reference sequence). The CDR3 is made up of 14 amino acids. As DNA, the CDR3 is TGTGCCAGTCGGGAAGACAGGGATTATGGTGGCTACACCTTC. This sequence encodes CASREDRDYGGYTF.

Note on this clone: The junction does not match germline at one end; this may be a read error. The rearrangement links TRBV7-6 to TRBJ2-5; 8 nucleotides line up with TRBD2. Germline CDR1 reads SGHVS; CDR2 reads FNYEAQ. CDR3 length: 13 amino acids. The CDR3 reads CASNLAGRETQYF. The CDR3 DNA follows: TGTGCCAGCAACTTAGCGGGGCGAGAGACCCAGTACTTC.

The gene calls are TRBV7-8 and TRBJ2-7; possible D gene TRBD1, 5 bases. CDR1 and CDR2 from the germline V gene are SGHVS and FQNEAQ. Trimming removed 2 bases from V and 1 base from J, with 9 bases in between. The CDR3 has 14 residues. CDR3 loop: CASSLTGSSYEQYF. The CDR3 nucleotides are TGTGCCAGCAGCTTAACAGGCAGTTCCTACGAGCAGTACTTC. Combining the CDR3 with reference TRBV7-8 and TRBJ2-7 gives the whole variable domain GAGVSQSPRYKVAKRGQDVALRCDPISGHVSLFWYQQALGQGPEFLTYFQNEAQLDKSGLPSDRFFAERPEGSVSTLKIQRTQQEDSAVYLCASSLTGSSYEQYFGPGTRLTVT.

J is TRBJ1-2 and V is TRBV14; 8 positions agree with TRBD1. Germline loops: CDR1 SGHDN, CDR2 FVKESK. Trimming at V came to 4 bases and at J to 3 bases, leaving 10 bases not matched to a gene. This CDR3 comprises 16 residues. The DNA of the CDR3 is TGTGCCAGCAGCCCAAAAGGGGTACAGGGGGACTATGGCTACACCTTC. The encoded protein is CASSPKGVQGDYGYTF. Based on the CDR3 plus reference TRBV14 and TRBJ1-2, the full variable domain is EAGVTQFPSHSVIEKGQTVTLRCDPISGHDNLYWYRRVMGKEIKFLLHFVKESKQDESGMPNNRFLAERTGGTYSTLKVQPAELEDSGVYFCASSPKGVQGDYGYTFGSGTRLTVV.

V is TRBV11-2 and J is TRBJ1-1; 9 bases align to TRBD1. Germline V CDR1 and CDR2: SGHAT, FQNNGV. The CDR3 totals 14 residues. J gave up 1 base and V 6 bases, and 3 bases lay outside the gene matches. CDR3 nucleotide sequence: TGTGCCAGCAGGAGGGACAGGGAGAACACTGAAGCTTTCTTT. Amino acids: CASRRDRENTEAFF.

This clone was detected only once. The V and J genes are TRBV6-2 or TRBV6-3 and TRBJ1-5; maybe TRBD1 (5 bases). The germline V gene has CDR1 MNHEY and CDR2 SVGEGT. This CDR3 region has 14 residues. V was cut by 4 bases and J by 1 base, with 8 bases left in between. CDR3 sequence (DNA): TGTGCCAGCAGTTCCGGGGGGAGCAATCAGCCCCAGCATTTT. Translating gives CASSSGGSNQPQHF.

This chain joins TRBV5-1 and TRBJ1-1; maybe TRBD1 (5 bases). Trimming took off 0 bases at V and 4 bases at J, with 13 bases between the two ends. Germline V gene data show CDR1 as SGHRS and CDR2 as YFSETQ. The CDR3 is 15 amino acids. CDR3 sequence: CASSLAGAEGTEAFF. The CDR3 coding sequence is TGCGCCAGCAGCTTGGCCGGGGCGGAGGGCACTGAAGCTTTCTTT.

The chain is built from TRBV3-1 (or the pseudogene TRBV3-2) and TRBJ2-1, with 12 bases matching TRBD2. Germline V gene lookup returns CDR1 LGHDT and CDR2 YNNKEL (reference sequence). The CDR3 spans 18 residues. With V trimmed by 1 base and J by 4 bases, 8 bases remained unmatched. CDR3 in DNA: TGTGCCAGCAGCCAAGGGCTAGCGGGAGGGGAAGCGTACAATGAGCAGTTCTTC. Translation gives CASSQGLAGGEAYNEQFF.

The rearrangement links TRBV14 to TRBJ1-2; tentative D call: TRBD1 (5 bases). Germline CDR1 SGHDN, CDR2 FVKESK. Deletions cut 0 bases from V and 4 bases from J, with 12 bases between. The CDR3 extends over 15 amino acids. CDR3 DNA: TGTGCCAGCAGCCAAGATTCCGGAACAGGCTATGGCTACACCTTC. This translates into CASSQDSGTGYGYTF.

V gene TRBV27 combines with J gene TRBJ2-1; 11 bases fit TRBD1. The CDR3 has 18 amino acids. V shed 2 bases and J 7 bases; nucleotides not matched to a gene: 13. Germline CDR1 reads MNHEY; CDR2 reads SMNVEV (reference sequence). CDR3 bases: TGTGCCAGCAGTTTACTTCTCCGCCGGGACAGGGGGGGTAATGAGCAGTTCTTC. This sequence encodes CASSLLLRRDRGGNEQFF.

The V call is TRBV12-3 or TRBV12-4, the J call TRBJ2-7; no firm D call. There are 11 residues in the CDR3. V was trimmed by 1 base and J by 9 bases, leaving 7 bases between them. CDR3 sequence (DNA): TGTGCCAGCAGTTTAGGGTCGGTGCAGTACTTC. Translation gives CASSLGSVQYF.

This clone has only a few counts. The chain is built from TRBV11-1 and TRBJ1-2, with 8 bases identical to TRBD1. The CDR3 totals 14 residues. The junction had 5 bases not matched to a gene; V was cut back by 4 bases and J by 4 bases. Germline values: CDR1 SGHAT, CDR2 FQDESV (reference sequence). In DNA form, the CDR3 reads TGTGCCAGCAGCTCAAAAACAGGGGGCTATGGCTACACCTTC. Its translation: CASSSKTGGYGYTF.

The chain has TRBV13 and TRBJ1-1, with D unclear. Germline V lookup: CDR1 PRHDT, CDR2 FYEKMQ (reference sequence). The V end lost 0 bases, the J end lost 11 bases, and 13 bases lay between the germline ends. This CDR3 region has 13 residues. The CDR3 is CASSLGPGARAFF. CDR3 bases: TGTGCCAGCAGCTTAGGTCCCGGTGCTCGGGCTTTCTTT.

The CDR3 nucleotides read TGTGCCAGCACCAGAGCGTCGTATGGCAATCAGCCCCAGCATTTT. This gives the protein CASTRASYGNQPQHF. This chain joins TRBV7-9 and TRBJ1-5; D is unresolved. Germline lookup yields CDR1 SEHNR and CDR2 FQNEAQ (reference sequence). This CDR3 is built from 15 residues. V lost 7 bases and J 2 bases, leaving 15 bases between the germline ends.

The chain links TRBV6-2 or TRBV6-3 to TRBJ1-5; D is uncertain. The CDR3 loop spans 17 amino acids. V lost 0 bases to trimming and J lost 4 bases, with 16 bases between them. The germline V gene encodes CDR1 MNHEY and CDR2 SVGEGT. CDR3 loop: CASSYSTGKAGNQPQHF. The CDR3 DNA reads TGTGCCAGCAGTTACTCGACTGGGAAGGCGGGGAATCAGCCCCAGCATTTT.

The chain joins TRBV4-1 to TRBJ2-3, with D maybe TRBD2 (5 bases). The V end lost 0 bases, the J end lost 2 bases, and 12 bases lay between the germline ends. CDR1 and CDR2 (germline): MGHRA, YSYEKL. This CDR3 is built from 16 residues. The CDR3, as DNA: TGCGCCAGCAGCCAAGAAGAGGCAGACTACACAGATACGCAGTATTTT. It codes for CASSQEEADYTDTQYF.

The rearrangement links TRBV19 to TRBJ1-5; D might be TRBD1 (5 bases). Per the germline V gene, CDR1 is LNHDA and CDR2 is SQIVND (reference sequence). V lost 9 bases and J lost 0, with 15 bases in between. The CDR3 spans 15 residues. Written as DNA, the CDR3 is TGTGCCAGGAATAGACAGACCTATAGCAATCAGCCCCAGCATTTT. Amino acid sequence: CARNRQTYSNQPQHF.

The chain links TRBV28 to TRBJ1-1; D unclear. This CDR3 is 16 amino acids long. V was clipped by 1 base and J by 0 bases, with 12 bases between them. Germline-derived CDR1 and CDR2 are MDHEN and SYDVKM. The CDR3 DNA reads TGTGCCAGCAGTTTATTTGCGGTCAATTTGAACACTGAAGCTTTCTTT. Protein: CASSLFAVNLNTEAFF.

This rearrangement joins TRBV5-5 to TRBJ2-2, with D possibly matching TRBD2 (5 bases). Trimming took off 2 bases at V and 2 bases at J, with 16 bases between the two ends. The CDR3 sequence is 17 residues long. CDR1 is SGHKS and CDR2 is YYEKEE in the germline V gene (reference sequence). CDR3 residues: CASSFALSGTNTGELFF. CDR3 bases: TGTGCCAGCAGCTTTGCTTTGAGCGGCACAAACACCGGGGAGCTGTTTTTT. Variable domain in full (rest from reference TRBV5-5 and TRBJ2-2): DAGVTQSPTHLIKTRGQQVTLRCSPISGHKSVSWYQQVLGQGPQFIFQYYEKEERGRGNFPDRFSARQFPNYSSELNVNALLLGDSALYLCASSFALSGTNTGELFFGEGSRLTVL.

This clone was counted only a few times. The CDR3, as DNA: TGTGCCAGCACCTTCCCATACCCCATGGGGGGGCTCGACTATGGCTACACCTTC. This sequence encodes CASTFPYPMGGLDYGYTF. This chain links TRBV27 with TRBJ1-2, with D tentatively TRBD1 (6 bases). CDR3 size: 18 residues. Germline V gene lookup returns CDR1 MNHEY and CDR2 SMNVEV (reference sequence). The V and J ends lost 7 bases and 3 bases respectively, with 27 bases between them.

The chain combines TRBV28 with TRBJ1-4; 8 nucleotides agree with TRBD1. Germline V gene lookup returns CDR1 MDHEN and CDR2 SYDVKM. The V and J ends lost 5 bases and 8 bases, in that order; junction bases with no gene match: 7. CDR3 length: 14 amino acids. The CDR3 protein is CASSEGGTGEKLFF. In DNA form, the CDR3 reads TGTGCCAGCAGTGAAGGGGGGACAGGAGAAAAACTGTTTTTT.

The V call is TRBV6-2 or TRBV6-3, the J call TRBJ2-1; TRBD2 agrees at 10 bases. The CDR3 is 14 amino acids. Germline V lookup: CDR1 MNHEY, CDR2 SVGEGT. V lost 3 bases and J lost 11; bases outside the gene matches: 7. This CDR3 reads CASSYATSGDKQFF. The CDR3 nucleotides read TGTGCCAGCAGTTATGCAACTAGCGGGGATAAGCAGTTCTTC.

The chain uses TRBV4-3 and TRBJ2-5; TRBD2 aligns across 11 bases. This CDR3 is 21 amino acids long. Germline-derived CDR1 and CDR2 are LGHNA and YSLEER. The J segment lost 2 bases and the V segment lost 3 bases, leaving 20 bases of the junction unmatched. Here the CDR3 reads CASSHPNARTSGGKMQETQYF. Here the CDR3 DNA reads TGCGCCAGCAGCCACCCCAATGCCCGCACTAGCGGGGGAAAAATGCAAGAGACCCAGTACTTC.

The chain has TRBV7-2 and TRBJ2-2; 10 bases match TRBD1. Germline V gives CDR1 SGHTA, CDR2 FQGNSA. With 5 bases clipped from V and 3 bases from J, the junction kept 9 bases outside the gene matches. This CDR3 spans 17 amino acids. CDR3 nucleotide sequence: TGTGCCAGCAGCCGTTACGGACAGGGGGTCGACACCGGGGAGCTGTTTTTT. Translation gives CASSRYGQGVDTGELFF. The variable domain in full, completed from reference TRBV7-2 and TRBJ2-2, reads GAGVSQSPSNKVTEKGKDVELRCDPISGHTALYWYRQSLGQGLEFLIYFQGNSAPDKSGLPSDRFSAERTGGSVSTLTIQRTQQEDSAVYLCASSRYGQGVDTGELFFGEGSRLTVL.

The chain joins TRBV28 to TRBJ1-3; 9 bases are a match to TRBD1. V gave up 9 bases and J gave up 5 bases; unmatched junction bases: 5. CDR1 and CDR2 (germline): MDHEN, SYDVKM. The CDR3 contains 13 residues. The CDR3 is CASGTGTRNTIYF. CDR3 nucleotides: TGTGCCAGTGGGACAGGGACTAGAAACACCATATATTTT.